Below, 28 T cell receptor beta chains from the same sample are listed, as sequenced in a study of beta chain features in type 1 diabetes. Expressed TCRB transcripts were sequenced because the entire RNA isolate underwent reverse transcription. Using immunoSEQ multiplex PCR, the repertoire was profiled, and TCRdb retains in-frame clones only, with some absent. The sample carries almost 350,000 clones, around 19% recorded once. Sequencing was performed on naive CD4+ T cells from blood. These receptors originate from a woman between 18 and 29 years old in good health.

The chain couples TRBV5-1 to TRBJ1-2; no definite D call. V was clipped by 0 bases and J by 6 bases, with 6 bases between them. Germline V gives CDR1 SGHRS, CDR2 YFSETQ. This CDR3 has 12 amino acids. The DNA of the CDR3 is TGCGCCAGCAGCTTGGGCGGCAATGGCTACACCTTC. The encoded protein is CASSLGGNGYTF.

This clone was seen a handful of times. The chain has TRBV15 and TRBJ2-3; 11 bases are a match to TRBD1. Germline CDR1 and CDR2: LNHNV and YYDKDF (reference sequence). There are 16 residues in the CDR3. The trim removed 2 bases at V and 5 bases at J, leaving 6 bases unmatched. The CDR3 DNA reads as TGTGCCACCAGCAGACCTGGACAGGGGGCAAGAGATACGCAGTATTTT. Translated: CATSRPGQGARDTQYF.

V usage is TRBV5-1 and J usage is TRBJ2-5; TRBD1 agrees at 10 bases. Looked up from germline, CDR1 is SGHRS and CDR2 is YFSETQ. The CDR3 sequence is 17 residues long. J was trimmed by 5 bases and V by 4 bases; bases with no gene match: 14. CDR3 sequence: CASSRQPRQGAWETQYF. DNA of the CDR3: TGCGCCAGCAGCCGCCAACCCCGACAGGGGGCTTGGGAGACCCAGTACTTC. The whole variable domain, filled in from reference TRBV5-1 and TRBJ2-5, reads KAGVTQTPRYLIKTRGQQVTLSCSPISGHRSVSWYQQTPGQGLQFLFEYFSETQRNKGNFPGRFSGRQFSNSRSEMNVSTLELGDSALYLCASSRQPRQGAWETQYFGPGTRLLVL.

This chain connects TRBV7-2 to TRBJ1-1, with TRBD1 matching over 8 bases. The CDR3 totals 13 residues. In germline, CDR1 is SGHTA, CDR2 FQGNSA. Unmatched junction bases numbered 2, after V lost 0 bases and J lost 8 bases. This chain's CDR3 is CASSLARTGEAFF. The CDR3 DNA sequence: TGTGCCAGCAGCTTAGCGCGGACAGGGGAAGCTTTCTTT.

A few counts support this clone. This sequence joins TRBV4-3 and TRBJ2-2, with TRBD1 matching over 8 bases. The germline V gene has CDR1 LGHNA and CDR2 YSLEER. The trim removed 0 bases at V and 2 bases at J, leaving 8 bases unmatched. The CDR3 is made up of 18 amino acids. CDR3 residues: CASSQEGMDRANTGELFF. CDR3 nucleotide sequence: TGCGCCAGCAGCCAAGAGGGAATGGACAGGGCAAACACCGGGGAGCTGTTTTTT.

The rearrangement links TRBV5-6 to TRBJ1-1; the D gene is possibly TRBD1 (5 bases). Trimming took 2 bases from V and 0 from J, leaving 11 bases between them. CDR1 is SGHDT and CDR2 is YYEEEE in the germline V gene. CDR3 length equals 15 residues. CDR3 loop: CASSFMDTVNTEAFF. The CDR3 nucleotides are TGTGCCAGCAGCTTCATGGACACCGTGAACACTGAAGCTTTCTTT. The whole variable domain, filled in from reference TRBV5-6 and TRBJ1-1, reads DAGVTQSPTHLIKTRGQQVTLRCSPKSGHDTVSWYQQALGQGPQFIFQYYEEEERQRGNFPDRFSGHQFPNYSSELNVNALLLGDSALYLCASSFMDTVNTEAFFGQGTRLTVV.

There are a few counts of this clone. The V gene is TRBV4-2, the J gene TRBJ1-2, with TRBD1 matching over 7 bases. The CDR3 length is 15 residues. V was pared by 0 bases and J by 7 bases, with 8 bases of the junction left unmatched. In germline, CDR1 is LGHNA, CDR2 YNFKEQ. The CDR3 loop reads CASSQDLEGAGGYTF. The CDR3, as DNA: TGTGCCAGCAGCCAAGATTTGGAGGGGGCTGGTGGCTACACCTTC.

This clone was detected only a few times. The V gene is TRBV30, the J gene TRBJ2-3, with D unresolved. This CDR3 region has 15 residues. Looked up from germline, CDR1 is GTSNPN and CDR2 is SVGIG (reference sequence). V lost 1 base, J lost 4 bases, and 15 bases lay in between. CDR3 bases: TGTGCCTGGAGTGGAGGTTCGGCCCCCCCAGATACGCAGTATTTT. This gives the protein CAWSGGSAPPDTQYF.

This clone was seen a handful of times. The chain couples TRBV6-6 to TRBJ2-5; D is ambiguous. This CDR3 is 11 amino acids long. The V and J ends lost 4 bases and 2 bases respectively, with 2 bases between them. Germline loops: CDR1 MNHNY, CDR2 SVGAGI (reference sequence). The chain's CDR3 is CASSSQETQYF. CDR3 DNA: TGTGCCAGCAGTTCTCAAGAGACCCAGTACTTC.

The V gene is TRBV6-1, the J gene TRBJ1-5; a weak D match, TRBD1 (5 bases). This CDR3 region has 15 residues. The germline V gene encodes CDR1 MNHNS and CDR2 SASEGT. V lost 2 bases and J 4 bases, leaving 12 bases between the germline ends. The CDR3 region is CASSESQGRNQPQHF. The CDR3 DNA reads TGTGCCAGCAGTGAATCCCAGGGCAGGAATCAGCCCCAGCATTTT.

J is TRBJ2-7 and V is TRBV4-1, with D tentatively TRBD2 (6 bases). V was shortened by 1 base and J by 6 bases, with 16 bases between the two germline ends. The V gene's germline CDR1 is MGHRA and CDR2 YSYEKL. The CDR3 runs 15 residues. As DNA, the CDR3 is TGCGCCAGCAGCCAAGCGTGGCCGGTGGGGGGCGAGCAGTACTTC. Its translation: CASSQAWPVGGEQYF.

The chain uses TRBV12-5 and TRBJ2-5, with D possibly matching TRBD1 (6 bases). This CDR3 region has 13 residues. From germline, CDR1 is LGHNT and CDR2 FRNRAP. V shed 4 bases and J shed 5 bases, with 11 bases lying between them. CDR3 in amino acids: CASGSTGIETQYF. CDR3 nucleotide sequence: TGTGCTAGTGGTTCTACAGGGATCGAGACCCAGTACTTC.

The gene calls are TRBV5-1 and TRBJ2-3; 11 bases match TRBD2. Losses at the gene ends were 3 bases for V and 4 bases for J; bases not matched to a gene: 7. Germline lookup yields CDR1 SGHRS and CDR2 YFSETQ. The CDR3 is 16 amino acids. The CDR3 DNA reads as TGCGCCAGCAGCTGGGGACCGGGACTAGCGGCAGATACGCAGTATTTT. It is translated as CASSWGPGLAADTQYF.

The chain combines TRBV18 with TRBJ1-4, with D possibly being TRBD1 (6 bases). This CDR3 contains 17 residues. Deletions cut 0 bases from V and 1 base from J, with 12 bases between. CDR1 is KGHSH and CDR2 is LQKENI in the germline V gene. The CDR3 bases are TGTGCCAGCTCACCACCGCGGGGGGCAGGAACTAATGAAAAACTGTTTTTT. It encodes CASSPPRGAGTNEKLFF.

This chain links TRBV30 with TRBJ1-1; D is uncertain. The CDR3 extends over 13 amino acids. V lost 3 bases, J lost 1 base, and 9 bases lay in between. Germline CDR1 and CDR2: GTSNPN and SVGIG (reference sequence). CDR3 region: CAWSEMANTEAFF. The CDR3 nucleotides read TGTGCCTGGAGCGAAATGGCGAACACTGAAGCTTTCTTT.

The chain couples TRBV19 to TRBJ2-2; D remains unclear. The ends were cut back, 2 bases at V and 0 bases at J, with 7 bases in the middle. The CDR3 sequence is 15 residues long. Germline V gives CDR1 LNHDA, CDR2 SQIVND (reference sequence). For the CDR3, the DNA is TGTGCCAGTAGTATACAGTTCGCGAACACCGGGGAGCTGTTTTTT. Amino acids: CASSIQFANTGELFF.

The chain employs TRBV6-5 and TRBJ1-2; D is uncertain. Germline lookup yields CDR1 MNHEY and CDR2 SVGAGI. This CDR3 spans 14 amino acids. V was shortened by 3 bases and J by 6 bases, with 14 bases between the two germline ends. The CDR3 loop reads CASSYSGNWDGYTF. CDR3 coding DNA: TGTGCCAGCAGTTATAGCGGGAACTGGGATGGCTACACCTTC.

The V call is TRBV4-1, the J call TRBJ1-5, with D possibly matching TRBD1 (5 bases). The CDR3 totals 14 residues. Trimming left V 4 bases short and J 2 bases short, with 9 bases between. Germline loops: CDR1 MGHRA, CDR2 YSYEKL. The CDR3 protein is CASSPLGGNQPQHF. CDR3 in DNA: TGCGCCAGCAGCCCCTTAGGGGGCAATCAGCCCCAGCATTTT.

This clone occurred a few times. The CDR3 nucleotides are TGTGCCAGCGTGACAGGGAATGCAAACACTGAAGCTTTCTTT. This codes for CASVTGNANTEAFF. This chain joins TRBV7-9 and TRBJ1-1, with 7 nucleotides matching TRBD1. The CDR3 length is 14 residues. Germline values: CDR1 SEHNR, CDR2 FQNEAQ (reference sequence). The V gene end was trimmed by 8 bases and the J gene end by 2 bases; junction bases not matched to a gene: 8.

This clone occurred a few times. The DNA for the CDR3 is TGTGCCTGGAGCGCCCGGGGGACTAGCGGGTTCTTC. Translated: CAWSARGTSGFF. The chain employs TRBV30 and TRBJ2-1; 11 bases fit TRBD2. Germline lookup yields CDR1 GTSNPN and CDR2 SVGIG (reference sequence). This CDR3 contains 12 residues. The V and J ends lost 3 bases and 15 bases, in that order; junction bases with no gene match: 7.

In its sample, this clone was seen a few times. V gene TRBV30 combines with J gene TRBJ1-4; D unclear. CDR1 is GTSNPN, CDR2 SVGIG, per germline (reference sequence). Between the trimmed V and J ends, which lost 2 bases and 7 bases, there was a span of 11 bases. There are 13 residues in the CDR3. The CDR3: CAWSPPGGEKLFF. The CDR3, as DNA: TGTGCCTGGAGTCCACCCGGCGGTGAAAAACTGTTTTTT.

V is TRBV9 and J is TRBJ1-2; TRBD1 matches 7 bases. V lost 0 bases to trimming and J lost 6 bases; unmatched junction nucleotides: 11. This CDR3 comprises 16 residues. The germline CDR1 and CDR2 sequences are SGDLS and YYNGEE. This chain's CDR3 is CASSVAQGPRGHGYTF. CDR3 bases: TGTGCCAGCAGCGTAGCTCAGGGGCCTAGGGGGCATGGCTACACCTTC. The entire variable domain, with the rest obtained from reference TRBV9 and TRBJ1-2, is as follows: DSGVTQTPKHLITATGQRVTLRCSPRSGDLSVYWYQQSLDQGLQFLIQYYNGEERAKGNILERFSAQQFPDLHSELNLSSLELGDSALYFCASSVAQGPRGHGYTFGSGTRLTVV.

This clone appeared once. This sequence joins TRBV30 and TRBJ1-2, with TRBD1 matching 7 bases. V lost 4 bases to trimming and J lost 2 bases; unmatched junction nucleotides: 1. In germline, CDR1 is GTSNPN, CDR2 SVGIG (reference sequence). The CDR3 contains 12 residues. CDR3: CAWKGANYGYTF. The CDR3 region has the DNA TGTGCCTGGAAGGGGGCGAACTATGGCTACACCTTC. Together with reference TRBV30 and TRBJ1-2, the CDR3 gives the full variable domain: SQTIHQWPATLVQPVGSPLSLECTVEGTSNPNLYWYRQAAGRGLQLLFYSVGIGQISSEVPQNLSASRPQDRQFILSSKKLLLSDSGFYLCAWKGANYGYTFGSGTRLTVV.

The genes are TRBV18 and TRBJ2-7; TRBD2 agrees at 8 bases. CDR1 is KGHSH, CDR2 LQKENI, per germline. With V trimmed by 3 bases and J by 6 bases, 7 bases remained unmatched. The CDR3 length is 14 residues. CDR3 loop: CASSPGLVEAEQYF. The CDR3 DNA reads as TGTGCCAGCTCACCGGGACTAGTCGAGGCCGAGCAGTACTTC.

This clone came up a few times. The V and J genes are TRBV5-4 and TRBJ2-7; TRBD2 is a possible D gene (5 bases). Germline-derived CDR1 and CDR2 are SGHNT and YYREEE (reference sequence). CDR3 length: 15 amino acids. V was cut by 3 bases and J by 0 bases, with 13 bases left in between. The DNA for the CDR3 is TGTGCCAGCAGCTCGTGGGAGTCAGCCTCCTACGAGCAGTACTTC. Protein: CASSSWESASYEQYF.

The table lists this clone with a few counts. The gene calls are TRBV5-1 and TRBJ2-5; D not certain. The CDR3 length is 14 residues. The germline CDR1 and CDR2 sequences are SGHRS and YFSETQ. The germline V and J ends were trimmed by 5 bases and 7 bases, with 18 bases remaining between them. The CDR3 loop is CASSSSAQEGTQYF. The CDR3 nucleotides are TGCGCCAGCAGTTCCTCTGCCCAGGAAGGGACCCAGTACTTC.

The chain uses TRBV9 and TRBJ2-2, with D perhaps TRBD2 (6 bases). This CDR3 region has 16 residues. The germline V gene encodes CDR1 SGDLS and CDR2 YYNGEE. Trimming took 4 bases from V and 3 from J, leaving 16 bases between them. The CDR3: CASSPTPGGDTGELFF. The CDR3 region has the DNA TGTGCCAGCAGCCCTACCCCCGGGGGAGACACCGGGGAGCTGTTTTTT.

CDR3 residues: CASSRDRASYEQYF. Here the CDR3 DNA reads TGTGCCAGCAGCCGGGACAGGGCCTCCTACGAGCAGTACTTC. V is TRBV6-6 and J is TRBJ2-7, with TRBD1 identical over 9 bases. CDR1 is MNHNY, CDR2 SVGAGI, per germline (reference sequence). This CDR3 spans 14 amino acids. The V gene end was trimmed by 6 bases and the J gene end by 0 bases; junction bases not matched to a gene: 3.